A selection of T cell receptor beta chains follows, all from one sample in a study of neurological immune-mediated disorders. TCRdb reprocessed the 5' RACE reads via MiXCR and lists one record per CDR3 protein. The sample holds about 28,000 distinct CDR3 sequences; over 10% are singletons and the top ten take 5.5% to 7%. Material: PBMCs. Receptors originate from a woman aged 60 to 75 in good health. CDR3s include the opening cysteine and the closing phenylalanine or tryptophan. The order of the fields is clone size, V gene, D gene, J gene, CDR3 DNA, CDR3 protein. A D gene is named only where the DNA matches it firmly. The size entry is marked missing in some rows and otherwise reads once, few, many or a size class.

abundance: many
v_gene: TRBV3-1
d_gene: -
j_gene: TRBJ2-1
CDR3nt: TGTGCCAGCAGCCAAGATCGGAATGAGCAGTTCTTC
CDR3aa: CASSQDRNEQFF

abundance: many
v_gene: TRBV20-1
d_gene: TRBD1
j_gene: TRBJ1-2
CDR3nt: TGCAGTGCTAGAGATGCTAGCCCCTCCAGGGGGCCTTTATGGTGGGATGGCTACACCTTC
CDR3aa: CSARDASPSRGPLWWDGYTF

abundance: once
v_gene: TRBV5-1
d_gene: -
j_gene: TRBJ2-7
CDR3nt: TGCGCCAGCAGCTCCGGGACATACCACGAGCAGTACTTC
CDR3aa: CASSSGTYHEQYF

abundance: many
v_gene: TRBV27
d_gene: -
j_gene: TRBJ2-3
CDR3nt: TGTGCCAGCAGTTTATCTCAAAGGGGCGGTAGACGAGATACGCAGTATTTT
CDR3aa: CASSLSQRGGRRDTQYF

abundance: many
v_gene: TRBV3-1
d_gene: -
j_gene: TRBJ2-3
CDR3nt: TGTGCCAGCAGCCAAGATCTCGGGGCAACCACAGATACGCAGTATTTT
CDR3aa: CASSQDLGATTDTQYF

abundance: many
v_gene: TRBV5-1
d_gene: -
j_gene: TRBJ1-6
CDR3nt: TGCGCCAGCAGCTTGATCAGTGGACTTGATAATTCACCCCTCCACTTT
CDR3aa: CASSLISGLDNSPLHF

abundance: -
v_gene: TRBV30
d_gene: -
j_gene: TRBJ1-6
CDR3nt: TGTGCCTGGACGTACCAGGGCCAGCTCCACTTT
CDR3aa: CAWTYQGQLHF

abundance: -
v_gene: TRBV9
d_gene: -
j_gene: TRBJ2-1
CDR3nt: TGTGCCAGCAAGGGGGGGAATGAGCAGTTCTTC
CDR3aa: CASKGGNEQFF

abundance: many
v_gene: TRBV6-6
d_gene: -
j_gene: TRBJ2-7
CDR3nt: TGTGCCAGCAGTTTCCCGGGAGAGCAGTACTTC
CDR3aa: CASSFPGEQYF

abundance: few
v_gene: TRBV5-1
d_gene: -
j_gene: TRBJ1-5
CDR3nt: TGCGCCAGCAGCTTGGACGCGACTGGTCGGCAGCCCCAGCATTTT
CDR3aa: CASSLDATGRQPQHF

abundance: many
v_gene: TRBV5-1
d_gene: -
j_gene: TRBJ2-7
CDR3nt: TGCGCCAGCAGGGCAGGAGAAACCTACGAGCAGTACTTC
CDR3aa: CASRAGETYEQYF

abundance: many
v_gene: TRBV7-2
d_gene: -
j_gene: TRBJ1-5
CDR3nt: TGTGCCAGCAGCTCAGCCATGAGAACCCAGCCCCAGCATTTT
CDR3aa: CASSSAMRTQPQHF

abundance: many
v_gene: TRBV19
d_gene: TRBD1
j_gene: TRBJ2-7
CDR3nt: TGTGCCCATGTAGATCAACCGGGACAGACCTACGAGCAGTACTTC
CDR3aa: CAHVDQPGQTYEQYF

abundance: many
v_gene: TRBV15
d_gene: TRBD1
j_gene: TRBJ2-1
CDR3nt: TGTGCCACCAGCAGGGACAGGGTCCCAGGCAATGAGCAGTTCTTC
CDR3aa: CATSRDRVPGNEQFF

abundance: many
v_gene: TRBV5-1
d_gene: -
j_gene: TRBJ2-1
CDR3nt: TGCGCCAGCATAGGGTCCCAGGCCGGGAATGAGCAGTTCTTC
CDR3aa: CASIGSQAGNEQFF

abundance: many
v_gene: TRBV4-3
d_gene: TRBD1
j_gene: TRBJ2-1
CDR3nt: TGCGCCAGCAGCCAAGTGGACAGGGAGACGCAGGAGCAGTTCTTC
CDR3aa: CASSQVDRETQEQFF

abundance: many
v_gene: TRBV7-2
d_gene: TRBD1
j_gene: TRBJ2-5
CDR3nt: TGTGCCAGCAGCCCCGACAGGGAACGAGAGACCCAGTACTTC
CDR3aa: CASSPDRERETQYF

abundance: -
v_gene: TRBV20-1
d_gene: -
j_gene: TRBJ2-5
CDR3nt: TGCAGTGCTAGAGATCGGGCCGGGGCCCAAGAGACCCAGTACTTC
CDR3aa: CSARDRAGAQETQYF

abundance: many
v_gene: TRBV20-1
d_gene: TRBD1
j_gene: TRBJ1-1
CDR3nt: TGCAGTGCTAGAGATAGGACAGGGTCTGCTGAAGCTTTCTTT
CDR3aa: CSARDRTGSAEAFF

abundance: -
v_gene: TRBV29-1
d_gene: TRBD1
j_gene: TRBJ1-2
CDR3nt: TGCAGCGTGTCCAAGCCACGGACAGGGGAAAATGGCTACACCTTC
CDR3aa: CSVSKPRTGENGYTF

abundance: many
v_gene: TRBV7-3
d_gene: -
j_gene: TRBJ2-2
CDR3nt: TGTGCCAGCAGCTTTGGTTCAATTGGGGAGCTGTTTTTT
CDR3aa: CASSFGSIGELFF

abundance: many
v_gene: TRBV7-3
d_gene: -
j_gene: TRBJ1-1
CDR3nt: TGTGCCAGCAGCTTTAGACAAGAGAACACTGAAGCTTTCTTT
CDR3aa: CASSFRQENTEAFF

abundance: many
v_gene: TRBV18
d_gene: -
j_gene: TRBJ2-3
CDR3nt: TGTGCCAGCTCTCAACAGGTGCGGGCAGATACGCAGTATTTT
CDR3aa: CASSQQVRADTQYF

abundance: medium-sized
v_gene: TRBV4-1
d_gene: TRBD1
j_gene: TRBJ1-3
CDR3nt: TGCGCCAGCAGCCAAGACGTACAGGGGGCTGCCTCTGGAAACACCATATATTTT
CDR3aa: CASSQDVQGAASGNTIYF

abundance: many
v_gene: TRBV7-2
d_gene: -
j_gene: TRBJ2-7
CDR3nt: TGTGCCAGCAGCTTCTCCAGCTACGAGCAGTACTTC
CDR3aa: CASSFSSYEQYF

abundance: many
v_gene: TRBV6-2/TRBV6-3
d_gene: -
j_gene: TRBJ2-1
CDR3nt: TGTGCCAGCACCCTTTTGTCCCCTACCTTTTACAATGAGCAGTTCTTC
CDR3aa: CASTLLSPTFYNEQFF

abundance: many
v_gene: TRBV20-1
d_gene: -
j_gene: TRBJ2-5
CDR3nt: TGCAGTGCTAATGTGGCGGTGGAGACCCAGTACTTC
CDR3aa: CSANVAVETQYF

abundance: -
v_gene: TRBV20-1
d_gene: -
j_gene: TRBJ1-4
CDR3nt: TGCAGTGCTATAGTAGACGCAGCTAATGAAAAACTGTTTTTT
CDR3aa: CSAIVDAANEKLFF

abundance: many
v_gene: TRBV5-1
d_gene: TRBD2
j_gene: TRBJ2-7
CDR3nt: TGCGCCAGCAGCTTCGGGGGGGGAGAAATCTACGAGCAGTACTTC
CDR3aa: CASSFGGGEIYEQYF

abundance: many
v_gene: TRBV5-1
d_gene: -
j_gene: TRBJ2-5
CDR3nt: TGCGCCAGCAGCTTGTCGGGACTTATTTTACAAGAGACCCAGTACTTC
CDR3aa: CASSLSGLILQETQYF

abundance: many
v_gene: TRBV20-1
d_gene: -
j_gene: TRBJ2-3
CDR3nt: TGCAGTGCTAGAGACGGGGCAGACGCAGATACGCAGTATTTT
CDR3aa: CSARDGADADTQYF

abundance: many
v_gene: TRBV5-1
d_gene: -
j_gene: TRBJ2-2
CDR3nt: TGCGCCAGCAGCTTGGGGGGGACAACGAACACCGGGGAGCTGTTTTTT
CDR3aa: CASSLGGTTNTGELFF

abundance: many
v_gene: TRBV7-2
d_gene: -
j_gene: TRBJ2-1
CDR3nt: TGTGCCAGCAGCTTAGGGGAAAGGAGAGGGGGGTACAATGAGCAGTTCTTC
CDR3aa: CASSLGERRGGYNEQFF

abundance: many
v_gene: TRBV11-2
d_gene: TRBD2
j_gene: TRBJ2-3
CDR3nt: TGTGCCAGCAGCTTAAGCGGGACTGCCACAGATACGCAGTATTTT
CDR3aa: CASSLSGTATDTQYF